This T cell receptor (beta chain) stems from a study of regulatory T cells. CDR3 length: 13 amino acids. From germline, CDR1 is MNHEY and CDR2 SMNVEV (reference sequence). The V gene end was trimmed by 4 bases and the J gene end by 3 bases; junction bases not matched to a gene: 2. The primer mix had 52 TRBV and 13 TRBJ primers. Here immunoSEQ multiplex PCR was the method, and the copy in TCRdb shows in-frame clones only, minus some. Among 15,000 to 20,000 clones listed, more than 90% were seen once. Sequenced: CD8+ T cells sorted from blood. The TCR originated in a person aged 18 to 30 with CD3G deficiency. The chain uses TRBV27 and TRBJ2-7; 8 positions match TRBD1. The CDR3 DNA sequence: TGTGCCAGCAGTTGGGGGACAGGCTACGAGCAGTACTTC. Residues: CASSWGTGYEQYF.